A single sample gave rise to the 21 T cell receptor beta chains below, sequenced in a study of Ad26.COV2.S vaccination and SARS-CoV-2 variants. The table came from immunoSEQ multiplex PCR; TCRdb's copy has only in-frame clones and leaves some out. The table has about 350,000 clones, 80% to 90% seen once. This sample's treatment: roughly 20 received Ad26.COV2.S at low or high dose, single or two shots; about five received placebo; per-sample allocation not given. Specimen acquisition occurred on day 63 following the initial vaccine or placebo injection. This sample comprised peripheral blood, obtained in a trial of Ad26.COV2.S vaccine versus placebo. The receptors were sampled from a person between 18 and 60 years old who received the Ad26.COV2.S COVID-19 vaccine or a placebo.

This clone occurred once. The gene calls are TRBV10-3 and TRBJ2-1; D possibly uses TRBD1 or TRBD2 (5 bases each). Germline lookup yields CDR1 ENHRY and CDR2 SYGVKD. The CDR3 totals 15 residues. The V end lost 8 bases, the J end lost 0 bases, and 14 bases lay between the germline ends. The chain's CDR3 is CAIGGDGGSYNEQFF. Here the CDR3 DNA reads TGTGCCATCGGGGGTGATGGGGGCTCCTACAATGAGCAGTTCTTC.

This chain joins TRBV5-6 and TRBJ2-7, with a weak D call TRBD1 (5 bases). The length of the CDR3 is 14 residues. Germline CDR1 is SGHDT and CDR2 is YYEEEE. The V gene lost 4 bases and the J gene lost 6 bases, with 17 bases spanning the gap. This CDR3 reads CASSTSGRVVEQYF. CDR3 DNA: TGTGCCAGCAGCACATCGGGCAGGGTTGTCGAGCAGTACTTC.

This clone was seen only a few times. The V and J genes are TRBV27 and TRBJ2-2; D unresolved. This CDR3 has 13 amino acids. Germline CDR1 reads MNHEY; CDR2 reads SMNVEV (reference sequence). V was shortened by 0 bases and J by 6 bases, with 5 bases between the two germline ends. The CDR3 DNA follows: TGTGCCAGCAGTTTATCTGGTGCCGGGGAGCTGTTTTTT. Its translation: CASSLSGAGELFF.

The J gene is TRBJ2-7, the V gene TRBV5-1; TRBD2 agrees at 10 bases. Germline CDR1 and CDR2: SGHRS and YFSETQ. The CDR3 runs to 14 residues. V was pared by 4 bases and J by 5 bases, with 6 bases of the junction left unmatched. The CDR3 region is CASSQASGSHEQYF. DNA of the CDR3: TGCGCCAGCAGCCAAGCTAGCGGGAGCCACGAGCAGTACTTC.

The chain uses TRBV14 and TRBJ1-2; D not certain. CDR1 is SGHDN, CDR2 FVKESK, per germline. The ends were cut back, 4 bases at V and 8 bases at J, with 14 bases in the middle. This CDR3 is built from 13 residues. CDR3: CASSPRAGQGYTF. CDR3 bases: TGTGCCAGCAGCCCCCGGGCAGGTCAAGGCTACACCTTC.

This chain connects TRBV11-2 to TRBJ2-5; the D gene is possibly TRBD2 (7 bases). CDR3 size: 17 residues. The V gene's germline CDR1 is SGHAT and CDR2 FQNNGV. Trimming cost V 2 bases and J 5 bases, with 21 bases left between them. The DNA of the CDR3 is TGTGCCAGCAGCTTACTTGGGGGGGCGGCCCATGCGGAGACCCAGTACTTC. Translation gives CASSLLGGAAHAETQYF. Filled out from reference TRBV11-2 and TRBJ2-5, the complete variable domain reads EAGVAQSPRYKIIEKRQSVAFWCNPISGHATLYWYQQILGQGPKLLIQFQNNGVVDDSQLPKDRFSAERLKGVDSTLKIQPAKLEDSAVYLCASSLLGGAAHAETQYFGPGTRLLVL.

The chain carries TRBV29-1 and TRBJ1-2, with D possibly TRBD1 on 6 matching bases. The germline V gene has CDR1 SQVTM and CDR2 ANQGSEA. The V gene lost 5 bases and the J gene lost 2 bases, with 6 bases spanning the gap. The CDR3 contains 11 residues. Here the CDR3 reads CSVTGNYGYTF. CDR3 sequence (DNA): TGCAGCGTTACAGGGAACTATGGCTACACCTTC.

The table lists this clone with a count of one. This chain connects TRBV7-6 to TRBJ2-1; 9 nucleotides align to TRBD1. CDR3 length: 17 amino acids. Trimming removed 5 bases from V and 4 bases from J; junction bases left unmatched: 12. The germline V gene has CDR1 SGHVS and CDR2 FNYEAQ. In DNA, the CDR3 is TGTGCCAGCAGCGCCCGCCCCACAGGGGGCCCTTACAATGAGCAGTTCTTC. It encodes CASSARPTGGPYNEQFF.

This chain uses TRBV12-3 or TRBV12-4 with TRBJ2-7; D tentatively reads TRBD1 or TRBD2 (5 bases each). This CDR3 is 13 amino acids long. Trimming removed 3 bases at V and 3 bases at J, with 9 bases between. In nucleotides, the CDR3 is TGTGCCAGCAGTTTTCTTGGGGGCTACGAGCAGTACTTC. Its protein is CASSFLGGYEQYF.

This chain joins TRBV5-6 and TRBJ2-7; D is undetermined. Per germline, CDR1 SGHDT and CDR2 YYEEEE. The CDR3 has 12 residues. The V gene lost 1 base and the J gene lost 2 bases, with 4 bases spanning the gap. CDR3 sequence: CASSLNPYEQYF. The CDR3 DNA is TGTGCCAGCAGCTTGAATCCCTACGAGCAGTACTTC. Full variable domain (rest looked up from reference TRBV5-6 and TRBJ2-7): DAGVTQSPTHLIKTRGQQVTLRCSPKSGHDTVSWYQQALGQGPQFIFQYYEEEERQRGNFPDRFSGHQFPNYSSELNVNALLLGDSALYLCASSLNPYEQYFGPGTRLTVT.

The rearrangement joins TRBV7-2 to TRBJ2-7, with 7 bases that match TRBD1. This CDR3 spans 14 amino acids. CDR1 and CDR2 from the germline V gene are SGHTA and FQGNSA. V was clipped by 7 bases and J by 0 bases; unmatched bases: 6. CDR3 residues: CASIDRASSYEQYF. The CDR3 DNA is TGTGCCAGCATCGACAGGGCTAGCTCCTACGAGCAGTACTTC.

The V call is TRBV19, the J call TRBJ2-1; D may be TRBD1 (6 bases). CDR3 size: 16 residues. Per the germline V gene, CDR1 is LNHDA and CDR2 is SQIVND (reference sequence). Trimming left V 5 bases short and J 0 bases short, with 14 bases between. CDR3 in amino acids: CASSVYTGSSYNEQFF. CDR3 in DNA: TGTGCCAGTAGTGTATATACAGGGAGCTCCTACAATGAGCAGTTCTTC. Filled out from reference TRBV19 and TRBJ2-1, the complete variable domain reads DGGITQSPKYLFRKEGQNVTLSCEQNLNHDAMYWYRQDPGQGLRLIYYSQIVNDFQKGDIAEGYSVSREKKESFPLTVTSAQKNPTAFYLCASSVYTGSSYNEQFFGPGTRLTVL.

V gene TRBV5-6 combines with J gene TRBJ2-1; D is unclear. Germline assignment: CDR1 SGHDT and CDR2 YYEEEE. Deletions cut 4 bases from V and 8 bases from J, with 16 bases between. CDR3 length: 14 residues. The CDR3 region is CASSALGRIDEQFF. The CDR3 DNA sequence: TGTGCCAGCAGCGCTCTAGGAAGGATCGATGAGCAGTTCTTC.

The genes are TRBV11-3 and TRBJ2-5; D unclear. Trimming cost V 5 bases and J 2 bases, with 15 bases left between them. The CDR3 extends over 15 amino acids. The germline CDR1 and CDR2 sequences are SGHNT and YENEEA. Here the CDR3 reads CASSIGWAEQETQYF. The CDR3 region has the DNA TGTGCCAGCAGCATTGGATGGGCAGAACAAGAGACCCAGTACTTC.

The chain combines TRBV18 with TRBJ1-5; the D gene is possibly TRBD1 (5 bases). V was shortened by 3 bases and J by 2 bases, with 11 bases between the two germline ends. The CDR3 has 15 residues. The germline CDR1 and CDR2 sequences are KGHSH and LQKENI. CDR3 in amino acids: CASSPTDSRNQPQHF. The CDR3 DNA reads as TGTGCCAGCTCACCGACCGACAGCCGCAATCAGCCCCAGCATTTT.

V usage is TRBV29-1 and J usage is TRBJ1-4; the match to TRBD1 covers 9 bases. The CDR3 covers 13 residues. Germline V CDR1 and CDR2: SQVTM, ANQGSEA. The V segment lost 6 bases and the J segment 8 bases; nucleotides outside the gene matches: 7. The DNA of the CDR3 is TGCAGCGTACCGGGACAGGGAGGAGAAAAACTGTTTTTT. It is translated as CSVPGQGGEKLFF.

The rearrangement joins TRBV27 to TRBJ2-7; D gene ambiguous. Germline CDR1 MNHEY, CDR2 SMNVEV (reference sequence). The CDR3 contains 13 residues. Trimming took 3 bases from V and 7 from J, leaving 13 bases between them. CDR3 in amino acids: CASSFGWYEEQYF. The CDR3 coding sequence is TGTGCCAGCAGTTTCGGGTGGTATGAAGAGCAGTACTTC.

CDR3: CASSFYKGGEAFF. In nucleotides, the CDR3 is TGTGCCAGCAGTTTTTATAAGGGAGGCGAGGCTTTCTTT. The J gene is TRBJ1-1, the V gene TRBV27; D uncertain. The CDR3 is made up of 13 amino acids. The ends were cut back, 3 bases at V and 11 bases at J, with 16 bases in the middle. CDR1 and CDR2 from the germline V gene are MNHEY and SMNVEV (reference sequence).

V and J are TRBV15 and TRBJ2-3; no clear D gene. This CDR3 contains 15 residues. The germline V gene encodes CDR1 LNHNV and CDR2 YYDKDF (reference sequence). V was pared by 0 bases and J by 0 bases, with 7 bases between. The CDR3 DNA is TGTGCCACCAGCAGAGATGGCTTTAGCACAGATACGCAGTATTTT. Its translation is CATSRDGFSTDTQYF.

The rearrangement links TRBV5-1 to TRBJ2-1; D not resolved. The germline V gene encodes CDR1 SGHRS and CDR2 YFSETQ. The CDR3 spans 12 residues. With 1 base removed from V and 6 bases from J, the gap between germline ends came to 5 bases. CDR3 in amino acids: CASSLHGNEQFF. Written as DNA, the CDR3 is TGCGCCAGCAGCTTGCACGGCAATGAGCAGTTCTTC.

The rearrangement joins TRBV11-2 to TRBJ2-1; TRBD2 matches 14 bases. The CDR3 loop spans 17 amino acids. V lost 8 bases and J lost 4; bases outside the gene matches: 10. Germline V lookup: CDR1 SGHAT, CDR2 FQNNGV. CDR3 sequence (DNA): TGTGCCAGCGGAGATGGGACTAGCGGGAGTGGGTACAATGAGCAGTTCTTC. Its protein is CASGDGTSGSGYNEQFF. The full variable domain, rest sourced from reference TRBV11-2 and TRBJ2-1, is EAGVAQSPRYKIIEKRQSVAFWCNPISGHATLYWYQQILGQGPKLLIQFQNNGVVDDSQLPKDRFSAERLKGVDSTLKIQPAKLEDSAVYLCASGDGTSGSGYNEQFFGPGTRLTVL.